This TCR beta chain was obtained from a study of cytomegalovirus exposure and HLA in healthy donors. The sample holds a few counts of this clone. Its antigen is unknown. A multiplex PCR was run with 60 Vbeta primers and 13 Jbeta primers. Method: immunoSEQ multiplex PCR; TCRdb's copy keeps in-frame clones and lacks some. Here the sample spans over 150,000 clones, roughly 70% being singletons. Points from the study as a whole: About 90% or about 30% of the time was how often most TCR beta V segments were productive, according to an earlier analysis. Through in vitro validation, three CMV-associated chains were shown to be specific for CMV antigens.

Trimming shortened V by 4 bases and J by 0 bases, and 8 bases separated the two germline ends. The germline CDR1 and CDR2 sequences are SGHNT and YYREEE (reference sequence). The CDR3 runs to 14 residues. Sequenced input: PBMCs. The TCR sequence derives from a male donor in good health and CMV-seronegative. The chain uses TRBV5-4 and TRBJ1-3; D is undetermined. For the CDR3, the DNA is TGTGCCAGCAGCGGAGCGATCTCTGGAAACACCATATATTTT. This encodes CASSGAISGNTIYF.